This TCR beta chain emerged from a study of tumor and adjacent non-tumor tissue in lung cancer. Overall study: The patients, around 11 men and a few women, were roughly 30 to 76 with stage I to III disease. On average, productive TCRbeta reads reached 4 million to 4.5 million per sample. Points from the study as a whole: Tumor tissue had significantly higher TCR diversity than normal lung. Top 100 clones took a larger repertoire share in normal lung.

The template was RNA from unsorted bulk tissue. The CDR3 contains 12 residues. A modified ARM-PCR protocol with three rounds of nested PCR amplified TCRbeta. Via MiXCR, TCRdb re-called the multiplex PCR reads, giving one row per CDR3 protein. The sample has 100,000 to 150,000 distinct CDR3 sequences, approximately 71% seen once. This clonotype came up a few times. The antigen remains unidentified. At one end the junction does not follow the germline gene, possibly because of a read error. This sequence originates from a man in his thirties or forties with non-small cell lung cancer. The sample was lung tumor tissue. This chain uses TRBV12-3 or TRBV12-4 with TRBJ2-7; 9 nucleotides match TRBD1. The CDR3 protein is CANRRTGDEQYF. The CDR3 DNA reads TGTGCCAACAGAAGGACAGGGGACGAACAGTACTTC.